This T cell receptor (beta chain) is from a study of PD-1 blockade in classical Hodgkin lymphoma. At the level of the study: Patients were dosed intravenously with nivolumab at 3 mg/kg every 2 weeks. Study results and caveats: The causes of the repertoire differences, possibly disease activity or prior therapy, remain undefined. While CD8+ TCR diversity did not rise significantly by C4D1, CD4+ TCR diversity did. Relapsed/refractory patients reportedly had the lowest baseline TCR diversity, below newly diagnosed patients, who were below healthy donors.

The V gene's germline CDR1 is SGHDT and CDR2 YYEEEE. The CDR3 consists of 15 residues. The germline V and J ends were trimmed by 0 bases and 2 bases, with 9 bases remaining between them. With regard to this clone: Its antigen is unidentified.

TCRdb's copy holds only in-frame clones and misses some; the assay was immunoSEQ multiplex PCR. The sample contains 15,000 to 20,000 clones, around 80% of which appear only once. Stated time point: cycle 4 day 1 (C4D1), after 6 weeks of nivolumab. Relapse was seen in all patients after autologous stem cell transplantation, and brentuximab vedotin exposure was variable. Here the sequenced sample was peripheral blood mononuclear cells (PBMCs), taken before the fourth cycle of nivolumab. This rearrangement joins TRBV5-6 to TRBJ1-5; D unclear. This TCR was recovered from a human donor with classical Hodgkin lymphoma. This CDR3 reads CASSLGRIGNQPQHF. The DNA for the CDR3 is TGTGCCAGCAGCTTGGGGCGAATCGGCAATCAGCCCCAGCATTTT.